This TCR beta chain was identified during a study of shared clonotypes between healthy human individuals. Findings and limits, study-wide: At large depth, rarefaction still showed sorted-subset sequencing to be incomplete.

The germline V gene has CDR1 WNHNN and CDR2 SYGVQD (reference sequence). The CDR3 is 15 residues long. Deletions cut 2 bases from V and 1 base from J, with 12 bases between. Genomic DNA of each subset was evenly split across several immunoSEQ plates. As handled by the study authors: ImmunoSEQ supplied junction-only sequences lacking quality scores, so filtering was different. The assay was immunoSEQ multiplex PCR, and TCRdb's table has in-frame clones only and misses some. The V and J calls and clone size come from that table; D and trimming were worked out from the DNA. This table holds over 2 million clones, 95% found once. Investigators divided CD4+ cells into CD45RA+ naive and CD45RA-negative memory subsets. As concerns this clone: Its cognate antigen is unknown. The identical CDR3 is also encoded by other nucleotide sequences in the sample.

This TCR was recovered from a man in his late teens or twenties in good health. V gene TRBV10-1 combines with J gene TRBJ2-7, with a possible D match to TRBD2 (6 bases). Source material: naive CD4+ T cells sorted from blood. Subset denoted: CD45RA+ positively selected. In DNA form, the CDR3 reads TGCGCCAGCAGTGAGGGGGGACTCGGTTCCTACGAGCAGTACTTC. It specifies CASSEGGLGSYEQYF.